Below are 7 T cell receptor beta chains sequenced from a single sample in a study of OX40 agonist ivuxolimab in advanced cancers. Produced via immunoSEQ multiplex PCR; TCRdb's table is partial and in-frame only. This repertoire shows roughly 70,000 clones, about nine tenths found once; its top ten account for 5% to 7%. The material sequenced was CD4+ or CD8+ T cells sorted from blood, taken in a trial of the OX40 agonist ivuxolimab. The receptor set was obtained from an adult with an advanced solid tumor such as melanoma, head and neck, liver or kidney cancer.

J is TRBJ2-2 and V is TRBV2, with 11 bases fitting TRBD2. Germline lookup yields CDR1 SNHLY and CDR2 FYNNEI. The CDR3 has 18 amino acids. Losses at the gene ends were 4 bases for V and 5 bases for J; bases not matched to a gene: 12. DNA for the CDR3: TGTGCCAGCAGTGGCCCAGGTAGCGGGGGGGCAAGGACCGGGGAGCTGTTTTTT. It encodes CASSGPGSGGARTGELFF.

V and J are TRBV15 and TRBJ2-2, with 10 bases fitting TRBD1. The CDR3 is 16 residues long. CDR1 is LNHNV, CDR2 YYDKDF, per germline (reference sequence). Trimming removed 1 base from V and 13 bases from J; junction bases left unmatched: 12. This chain's CDR3 is CATSRALGTGEGWLFF. CDR3 bases: TGTGCCACCAGCAGAGCCTTAGGGACAGGGGAGGGTTGGCTGTTTTTT.

This chain joins TRBV28 and TRBJ2-3; 8 positions match TRBD2. The CDR3 has 14 amino acids. The trim removed 7 bases at V and 4 bases at J, leaving 7 bases unmatched. Germline V lookup: CDR1 MDHEN, CDR2 SYDVKM. Here the CDR3 DNA reads TGTGCCAGCACTGCAATAGCGGGGCCAGATACGCAGTATTTT. It yields the protein CASTAIAGPDTQYF.

The chain is built from TRBV15 and TRBJ2-5; 7 nucleotides align to TRBD2. V was clipped by 1 base and J by 5 bases; unmatched bases: 7. Per the germline V gene, CDR1 is LNHNV and CDR2 is YYDKDF (reference sequence). CDR3 size: 15 residues. The CDR3 nucleotides read TGTGCCACCAGCAGAGTAGGCGGGAGCGGGGAGACCCAGTACTTC. Translating gives CATSRVGGSGETQYF.

This chain uses TRBV30 with TRBJ2-1; perhaps TRBD1 as D (5 bases). In germline, CDR1 is GTSNPN, CDR2 SVGIG (reference sequence). The length of the CDR3 is 11 residues. Trimming took off 3 bases at V and 8 bases at J, with 8 bases between the two ends. CDR3 nucleotides: TGTGCCTGGAGCACAGGTGATGAGCAGTTCTTC. This translates into CAWSTGDEQFF.

The chain employs TRBV27 and TRBJ1-5; D unclear. CDR1 is MNHEY and CDR2 is SMNVEV in the germline V gene (reference sequence). The CDR3 is 15 amino acids. V was clipped by 4 bases and J by 0 bases, with 10 bases between them. CDR3 amino acids: CASSSGGVSNQPQHF. The CDR3, as DNA: TGTGCCAGCAGTTCTGGCGGGGTTAGCAATCAGCCCCAGCATTTT.

Relative to its sample, this clone is medium-sized. The genes are TRBV18 and TRBJ2-7, with 7 bases aligning to TRBD1. The germline V gene encodes CDR1 KGHSH and CDR2 LQKENI. This CDR3 contains 14 residues. Losses at the gene ends were 6 bases for V and 5 bases for J; bases not matched to a gene: 10. The CDR3 here is CASSTEDRADEQYF. In DNA, the CDR3 is TGTGCCAGCTCCACGGAAGACAGGGCCGACGAGCAGTACTTC.